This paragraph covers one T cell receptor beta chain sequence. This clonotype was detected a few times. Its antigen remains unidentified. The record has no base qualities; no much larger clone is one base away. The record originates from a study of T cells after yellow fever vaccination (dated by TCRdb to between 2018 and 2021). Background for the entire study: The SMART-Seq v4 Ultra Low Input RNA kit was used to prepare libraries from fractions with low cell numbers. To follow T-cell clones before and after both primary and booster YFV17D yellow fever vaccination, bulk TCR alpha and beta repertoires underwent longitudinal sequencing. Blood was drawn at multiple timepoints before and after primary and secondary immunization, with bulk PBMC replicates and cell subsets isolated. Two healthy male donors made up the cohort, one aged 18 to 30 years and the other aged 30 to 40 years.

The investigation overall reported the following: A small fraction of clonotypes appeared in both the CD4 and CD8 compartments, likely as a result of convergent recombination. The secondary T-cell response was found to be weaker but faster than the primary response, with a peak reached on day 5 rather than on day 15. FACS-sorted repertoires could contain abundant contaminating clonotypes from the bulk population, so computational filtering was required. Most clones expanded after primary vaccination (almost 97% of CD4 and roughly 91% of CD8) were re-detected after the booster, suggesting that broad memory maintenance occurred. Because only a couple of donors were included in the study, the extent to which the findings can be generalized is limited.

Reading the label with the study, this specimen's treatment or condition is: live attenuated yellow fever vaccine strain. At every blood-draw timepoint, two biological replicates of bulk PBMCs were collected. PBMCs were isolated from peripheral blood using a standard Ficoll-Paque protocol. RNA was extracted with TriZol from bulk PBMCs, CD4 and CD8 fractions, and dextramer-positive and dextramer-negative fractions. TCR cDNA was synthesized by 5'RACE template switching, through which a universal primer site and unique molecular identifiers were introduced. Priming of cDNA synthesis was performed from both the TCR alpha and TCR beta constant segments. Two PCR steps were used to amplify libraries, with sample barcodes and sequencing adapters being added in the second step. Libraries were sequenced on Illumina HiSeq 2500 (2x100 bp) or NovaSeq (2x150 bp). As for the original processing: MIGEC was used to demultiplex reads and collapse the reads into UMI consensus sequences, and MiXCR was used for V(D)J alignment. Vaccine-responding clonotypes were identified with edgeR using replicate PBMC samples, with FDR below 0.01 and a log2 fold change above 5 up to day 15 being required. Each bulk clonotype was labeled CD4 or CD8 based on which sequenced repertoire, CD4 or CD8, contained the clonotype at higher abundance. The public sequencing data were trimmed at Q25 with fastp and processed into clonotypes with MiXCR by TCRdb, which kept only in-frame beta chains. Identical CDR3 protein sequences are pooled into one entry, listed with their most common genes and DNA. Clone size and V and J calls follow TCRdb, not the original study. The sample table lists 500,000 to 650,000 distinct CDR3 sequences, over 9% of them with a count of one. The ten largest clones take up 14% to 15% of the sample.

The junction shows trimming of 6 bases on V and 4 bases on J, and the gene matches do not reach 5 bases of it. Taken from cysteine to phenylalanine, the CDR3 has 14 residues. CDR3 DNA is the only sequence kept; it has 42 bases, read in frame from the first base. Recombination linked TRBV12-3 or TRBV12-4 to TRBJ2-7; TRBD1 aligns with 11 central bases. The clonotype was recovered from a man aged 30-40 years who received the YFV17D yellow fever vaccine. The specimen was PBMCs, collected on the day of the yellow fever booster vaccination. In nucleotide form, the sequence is TGTGCCAGCAGATCCGGACAGGGGGCTTACGAGCAGTACTTC. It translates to CASRSGQGAYEQYF.